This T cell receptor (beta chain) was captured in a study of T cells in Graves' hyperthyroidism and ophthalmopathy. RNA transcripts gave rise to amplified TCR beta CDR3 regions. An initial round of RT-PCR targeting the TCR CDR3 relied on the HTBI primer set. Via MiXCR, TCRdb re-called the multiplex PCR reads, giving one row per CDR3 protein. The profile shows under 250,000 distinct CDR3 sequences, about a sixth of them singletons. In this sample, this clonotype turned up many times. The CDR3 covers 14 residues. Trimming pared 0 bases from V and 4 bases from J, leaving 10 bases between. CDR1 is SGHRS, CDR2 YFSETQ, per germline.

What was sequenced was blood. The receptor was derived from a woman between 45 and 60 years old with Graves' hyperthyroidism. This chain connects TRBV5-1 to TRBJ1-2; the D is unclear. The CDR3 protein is CASSLADYSYGYTF. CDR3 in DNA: TGCGCCAGCAGCTTGGCAGACTACTCCTATGGCTACACCTTC.